Below are 9 T cell receptor beta chains sequenced from a single sample in a study of shared clonotypes between healthy human individuals. Measured with immunoSEQ multiplex PCR; TCRdb has only the in-frame clones, and not every one. The sample has 700,000 or so clones, approximately 79% seen once. The sequenced material came from memory CD4+ T cells sorted from blood. As for subset: CD45RA-negative fraction. These receptor sequences come from a woman in her 30s in good health.

The CDR3 sequence: CASSRTGSGFTDTQYF. Here the CDR3 DNA reads TGTGCCAGCAGCCGCACGGGTTCCGGGTTCACAGATACGCAGTATTTT. This chain connects TRBV5-8 to TRBJ2-3, with D unclear. CDR3 length equals 16 residues. V was shortened by 4 bases and J by 2 bases, with 17 bases between the two germline ends. CDR1 and CDR2 from the germline V gene are SGHTS and YDEGEE.

About this clone itself: At one end, the junction sequence differs from germline, possibly due to a read error. V is TRBV30 and J is TRBJ1-4; D gene ambiguous. This CDR3 comprises 14 residues. CDR1 GTSNPN and CDR2 SVGIG come from the germline V gene (reference sequence). CDR3 in amino acids: CAWSGATVNEKLFF. The CDR3 coding sequence is TGTGCCTGGAGTGGAGCTACAGTTAATGAAAAGCTGTTTTTT.

This rearrangement joins TRBV28 to TRBJ2-3; 10 bases agree with TRBD2. The V segment lost 6 bases and the J segment 5 bases; nucleotides outside the gene matches: 11. The germline V gene has CDR1 MDHEN and CDR2 SYDVKM. The CDR3 is made up of 16 amino acids. CDR3 sequence (DNA): TGTGCCAGCAGCACCCCGGGACTAGCGACCGGAGATACGCAGTATTTT. It codes for CASSTPGLATGDTQYF.

The chain couples TRBV14 to TRBJ2-3; tentatively, D is TRBD1 or TRBD2 (5 bases each). From germline, CDR1 is SGHDN and CDR2 FVKESK. The CDR3 runs 22 residues. V dropped 2 bases and J dropped 1 base, with 31 bases sitting between them. DNA for the CDR3: TGTGCCAGCAGCCAATTCTTACCCTTTTCCGGGACGGGTATCTTCCGCACAGATACGCAGTATTTT. Its protein product is CASSQFLPFSGTGIFRTDTQYF.

The chain uses TRBV6-1 and TRBJ2-1; the D gene is possibly TRBD2 (5 bases). V lost 7 bases and J 7 bases, leaving 20 bases between the germline ends. The CDR3 contains 15 residues. The germline CDR1 and CDR2 sequences are MNHNS and SASEGT. CDR3: CASTQRGGGWNEQFF. In nucleotides, the CDR3 is TGTGCCAGCACCCAACGGGGTGGAGGATGGAATGAGCAGTTCTTC.

This clone was detected ten times or more. The V call is TRBV7-6, the J call TRBJ2-7; 9 bases align to TRBD1. Germline CDR1 is SGHVS and CDR2 is FNYEAQ. Trimming removed 0 bases from V and 3 bases from J; junction bases left unmatched: 3. This CDR3 is 15 amino acids long. The CDR3 coding sequence is TGTGCCAGCAGCTTAGCGTTGACAGGGGGCTACGAGCAGTACTTC. Protein: CASSLALTGGYEQYF. Complete variable domain (other parts from reference TRBV7-6 and TRBJ2-7): GAGVSQSPRYKVTKRGQDVALRCDPISGHVSLYWYRQALGQGPEFLTYFNYEAQQDKSGLPNDRFSAERPEGSISTLTIQRTEQRDSAMYRCASSLALTGGYEQYFGPGTRLTVT.

This chain joins TRBV7-7 and TRBJ1-5; no clear D gene. CDR3 length: 12 amino acids. Trimming removed 4 bases at V and 5 bases at J, with 6 bases between. Germline CDR1 SSHAT, CDR2 FNYEAQ (reference sequence). The CDR3 loop reads CASSCCDQPQHF. CDR3 bases: TGTGCCAGCAGCTGTTGCGATCAGCCCCAGCATTTT.

The V call is TRBV11-1, the J call TRBJ2-3; 8 bases match TRBD2. Per germline, CDR1 SGHAT and CDR2 FQDESV (reference sequence). This CDR3 is 15 amino acids long. After removal of 1 base from V and 3 bases from J, the junction contained 3 bases not matched to a gene. CDR3 in amino acids: CASSLGASGTDTQYF. Here the CDR3 DNA reads TGTGCCAGCAGCTTAGGGGCTAGCGGGACAGATACGCAGTATTTT.

The J gene is TRBJ2-3, the V gene TRBV2; D is possibly TRBD2 (5 bases). Trimming left V 6 bases short and J 6 bases short, with 10 bases between. Germline V gives CDR1 SNHLY, CDR2 FYNNEI. This CDR3 comprises 12 residues. CDR3 coding DNA: TGTGCCAGCAGGGAGGATACGGATACGCAGTATTTT. Translation: CASREDTDTQYF.